The rows below give T cell receptor beta chains drawn from one sample of a study of shared clonotypes between healthy human individuals. The assay was immunoSEQ multiplex PCR, and TCRdb's table has in-frame clones only and misses some. The sample lists about 660,000 clones; approximately 79% were seen once. Sequencing was done on a sample of memory CD4+ T cells sorted from blood. Receptor source: a woman aged 30 to 39 in good health. CDR3s include the opening cysteine and the closing phenylalanine or tryptophan. The D gene is left open where the match is weak. Clone sizes are given selectively: once, few, many, or a class where the clone is expanded.

abundance	v_gene	j_gene	d_gene	CDR3nt	CDR3aa
.	TRBV2	TRBJ1-2	.	TGTGCCAGCAGTGAACAGGCCAACTATGGCTACACCTTC	CASSEQANYGYTF
.	TRBV19	TRBJ2-7	TRBD2	TGTGCCAGTAGTATAGACGGGACTAGCACCTACGAGCAGTACTTC	CASSIDGTSTYEQYF
.	TRBV4-1	TRBJ2-2	TRBD2	TGCGCCAGCAGCCAAGATGGACCGGGACTAGTACGGAGCGGGGAGCTGTTTTTT	CASSQDGPGLVRSGELFF
.	TRBV5-1	TRBJ2-7	.	TGCGCCAGCAGCTTGAGGGATCCTTCCGACGCCTACGAGCAGTACTTC	CASSLRDPSDAYEQYF
few	TRBV4-1	TRBJ2-5	TRBD2	TGCGCCAGCAGCCAAGAAAGAGCGGGAGGTCTCGAGACCCAGTACTTC	CASSQERAGGLETQYF
.	TRBV4-1	TRBJ1-2	.	TGCGCCAGCAGCCAGGCAGGGGACTATGGCTACACCTTC	CASSQAGDYGYTF
.	TRBV19	TRBJ2-7	.	TGTGCCAGTAGTATAGGACCGGGCTACGAGCAGTACTTC	CASSIGPGYEQYF
once	TRBV27	TRBJ1-6	TRBD1	TGTGCCAGCAGCCGGACAGGGGTGGGGAATTCACCCCTCCACTTT	CASSRTGVGNSPLHF
once	TRBV28	TRBJ2-1	TRBD2	TGTGCCAGCAGTTTACCCCGACCACTAGCGGGGGCCTCCTACAATGAGCAGTTCTTC	CASSLPRPLAGASYNEQFF
.	TRBV30	TRBJ2-2	.	TGTGCCTGGAAAGGGGAACCGAACACCGGGGAGCTGTTTTTT	CAWKGEPNTGELFF
.	TRBV11-3	TRBJ2-7	TRBD2	TGTGCCAGCAGCTTCGGACTAGCGGGGCACTACGAGCAGTACTTC	CASSFGLAGHYEQYF
.	TRBV5-1	TRBJ2-7	TRBD2	TGCGCCAGCAGCTTGGGAGCCCCAGGACTAGCGGGTAGCTCCTACGAGCAGTACTTC	CASSLGAPGLAGSSYEQYF
.	TRBV5-1	TRBJ2-5	.	TGCGCCAGCAACAGTTGGTTACAAGAGACCCAGTACTTC	CASNSWLQETQYF
.	TRBV29-1	TRBJ1-1	TRBD1	TGCAGCACCCGACAGGGGAACACTGAAGCTTTCTTT	CSTRQGNTEAFF
.	TRBV6-5	TRBJ2-5	TRBD2	TGTGCCAGCAGCCCCGGGACTAGCGGACAAGAGACCCAGTACTTC	CASSPGTSGQETQYF
.	TRBV18	TRBJ1-1	.	TGTGCCAGCTCAATTTCAGGGTCCCCGAACACTGAAGCTTTCTTT	CASSISGSPNTEAFF
.	TRBV27	TRBJ1-1	.	TGTGCCAGCATGAGGGACCGATTGAACACTGAAGCTTTCTTT	CASMRDRLNTEAFF
few	TRBV11-2	TRBJ1-1	TRBD1	TGTGCCAGCAGCGGCAGGGGGCTGCTTAACACTGAAGCTTTCTTT	CASSGRGLLNTEAFF
.	TRBV27	TRBJ2-1	TRBD2	TGTGCCAGCAGTAACGCCAGGACTAGCGGGGTCAATGAGCAGTTCTTC	CASSNARTSGVNEQFF
.	TRBV5-1	TRBJ2-5	.	TGCGCCAGCAGCTTGGGCCCGGGAAGCGGTCAAGAGACCCAGTACTTC	CASSLGPGSGQETQYF
.	TRBV28	TRBJ2-5	TRBD1	TGTGCCAGCAGCCCTACCCCAGACAGGGGGGAGACCCAGTACTTC	CASSPTPDRGETQYF
.	TRBV6-9	TRBJ2-6	.	TGTGCCAGCGTAACTTCACGCCTTACGACAAGTCGGGCCAACGTCCTGACTTTC	CASVTSRLTTSRANVLTF
.	TRBV5-1	TRBJ2-3	.	TGCGCCAGCAGTTTGGGGGCGGGAACCACAGATACGCAGTATTTT	CASSLGAGTTDTQYF
.	TRBV7-2	TRBJ2-1	.	TGTGCCAGCAACCACGAGGGGGGTAGCGAGCAGTTCTTC	CASNHEGGSEQFF
.	TRBV10-1	TRBJ2-1	.	TGCGCCAGCAGCACCGGGACTTACAATGAGCAGTTCTTC	CASSTGTYNEQFF
many	TRBV9	TRBJ2-2	TRBD1	TGTGCCAGCAGCTACGGGACAGGGAACACCGGGGAGCTGTTTTTT	CASSYGTGNTGELFF
.	TRBV29-1	TRBJ1-1	.	TGCAGCGTTGAGGGCAACATGAACACTGAAGCTTTCTTT	CSVEGNMNTEAFF
few	TRBV4-2	TRBJ2-7	TRBD2	TGTGCCAGCAGCCACCTTGGCGGGAGGCTCTCCTACGAGCAGTACTTC	CASSHLGGRLSYEQYF
.	TRBV2	TRBJ1-5	.	TGTGCCAGCAGAGGGATGGAGCAGCCCCAGCATTTT	CASRGMEQPQHF
.	TRBV30	TRBJ2-2	.	TGTGCCTGGAGTGTAAGCGGGGAGCTGTTTTTT	CAWSVSGELFF
once	TRBV11-2	TRBJ2-7	.	TGTGCCAGCAGCCCGGTAGGCGGGAAAATCTACGAGCAGTACTTC	CASSPVGGKIYEQYF
.	TRBV18	TRBJ1-1	.	TGTGCCAGTTCCCCAGATGGGGGGCATATTGAAGCTTTCTTT	CASSPDGGHIEAFF
.	TRBV7-2	TRBJ2-1	TRBD2	TGTGCCAGCAGCACCCTAGCGGGAGAGGTCAATGAGCAGTTCTTC	CASSTLAGEVNEQFF
.	TRBV21-1	TRBJ2-5	.	TGTGCCAGCAGCACGGGACTAGCGGATGACCAAGAGACCCAGTACTTC	CASSTGLADDQETQYF
.	TRBV5-6	TRBJ2-1	TRBD2	TGTGCCAGCAGCTTGGCCCGACTAGCGGGTTACAATGAGCAGTTCTTC	CASSLARLAGYNEQFF
few	TRBV6-1	TRBJ2-1	.	TGTGCCAGCAGTGGAACGTCTCGGGGCTTGGCCTCCAATGAGCAGTTCTTC	CASSGTSRGLASNEQFF
.	TRBV18	TRBJ2-5	TRBD2	TGTGCCAGCTCACCAAAGACTAGCGGCGTTCAAGAGACCCAGTACTTC	CASSPKTSGVQETQYF
few	TRBV6-1	TRBJ1-3	.	TGTGCCAGCAGCACGGCGGGAAACTCTGGAAACACCATATATTTT	CASSTAGNSGNTIYF